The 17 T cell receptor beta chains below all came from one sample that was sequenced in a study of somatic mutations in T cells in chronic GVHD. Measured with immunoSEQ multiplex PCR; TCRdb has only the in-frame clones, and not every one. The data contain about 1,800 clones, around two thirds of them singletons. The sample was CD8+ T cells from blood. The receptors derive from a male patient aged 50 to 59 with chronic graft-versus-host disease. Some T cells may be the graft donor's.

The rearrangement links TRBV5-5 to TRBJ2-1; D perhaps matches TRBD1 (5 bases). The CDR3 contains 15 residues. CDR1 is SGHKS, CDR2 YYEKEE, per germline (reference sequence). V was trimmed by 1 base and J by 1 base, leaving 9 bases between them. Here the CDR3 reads CASSLWGESYNEQFF. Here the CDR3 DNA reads TGTGCCAGCAGCTTGTGGGGCGAGTCCTACAATGAGCAGTTCTTC.

DNA of the CDR3: TGTGCCAGCAGCCTGGCTAGCGGGAGCGACGAGCAGTTCTTC. This encodes CASSLASGSDEQFF. V usage is TRBV7-9 and J usage is TRBJ2-1; 10 positions agree with TRBD2. The CDR3 spans 14 residues. The V gene end was trimmed by 5 bases and the J gene end by 10 bases; junction bases not matched to a gene: 8. Germline V gives CDR1 SEHNR, CDR2 FQNEAQ (reference sequence).

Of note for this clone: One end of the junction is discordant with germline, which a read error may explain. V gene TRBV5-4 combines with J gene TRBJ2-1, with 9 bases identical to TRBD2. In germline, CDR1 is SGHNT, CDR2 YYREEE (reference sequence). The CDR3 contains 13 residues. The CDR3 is CASSPAGGNEQFF. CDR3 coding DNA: TGCGCCAGCAGCCCAGCGGGAGGTAATGAGCAGTTCTTC.

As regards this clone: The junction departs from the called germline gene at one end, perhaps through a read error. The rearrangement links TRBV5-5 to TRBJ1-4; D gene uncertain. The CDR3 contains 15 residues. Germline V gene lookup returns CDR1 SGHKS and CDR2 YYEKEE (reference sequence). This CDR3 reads CASSYTLTANEKLFF. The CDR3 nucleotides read TGCGCCAGCAGTTATACTCTTACGGCTAATGAAAAACTGTTTTTT.

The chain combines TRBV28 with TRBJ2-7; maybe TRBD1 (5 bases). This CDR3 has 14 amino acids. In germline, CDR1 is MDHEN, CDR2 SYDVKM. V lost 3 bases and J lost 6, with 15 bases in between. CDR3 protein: CASSFITDSSEQYF. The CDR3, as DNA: TGTGCCAGCAGTTTCATTACCGACAGTTCCGAGCAGTACTTC.

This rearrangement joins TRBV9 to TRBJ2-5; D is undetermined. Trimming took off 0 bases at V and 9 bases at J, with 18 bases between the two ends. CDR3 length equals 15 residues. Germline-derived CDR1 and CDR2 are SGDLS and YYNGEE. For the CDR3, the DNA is TGTGCCAGCAGCGTAGAAGGCGGCCCCCGATTGGCCCAGTACTTC. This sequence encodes CASSVEGGPRLAQYF.

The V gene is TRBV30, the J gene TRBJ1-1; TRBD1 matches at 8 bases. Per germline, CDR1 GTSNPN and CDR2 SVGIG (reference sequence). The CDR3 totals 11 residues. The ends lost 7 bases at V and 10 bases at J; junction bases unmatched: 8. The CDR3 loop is CASDRAVSAFF. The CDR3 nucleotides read TGTGCCTCGGACAGGGCGGTTTCAGCTTTCTTT.

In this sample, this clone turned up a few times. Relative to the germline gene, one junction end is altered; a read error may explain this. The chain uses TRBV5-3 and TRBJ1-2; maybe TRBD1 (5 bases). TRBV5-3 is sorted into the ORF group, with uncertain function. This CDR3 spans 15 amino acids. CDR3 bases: TGTGCCAGCAGCTCGAGCAGCGGGACCCACTATGGCTACACCTTC. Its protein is CASSSSSGTHYGYTF.

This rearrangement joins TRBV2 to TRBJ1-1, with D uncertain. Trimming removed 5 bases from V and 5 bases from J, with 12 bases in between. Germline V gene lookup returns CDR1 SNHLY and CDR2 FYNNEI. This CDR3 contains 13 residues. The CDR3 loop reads CASSRGLETEAFF. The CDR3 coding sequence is TGTGCCAGCAGTAGAGGACTTGAAACTGAAGCTTTCTTT.

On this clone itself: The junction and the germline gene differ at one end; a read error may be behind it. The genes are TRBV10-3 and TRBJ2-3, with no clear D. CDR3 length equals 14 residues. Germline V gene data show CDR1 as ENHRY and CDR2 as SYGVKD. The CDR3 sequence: CASSYSFLTDTQYF. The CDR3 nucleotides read TGTGCCAGCAGTTACTCTTTCCTGACAGATACGCAGTATTTT.

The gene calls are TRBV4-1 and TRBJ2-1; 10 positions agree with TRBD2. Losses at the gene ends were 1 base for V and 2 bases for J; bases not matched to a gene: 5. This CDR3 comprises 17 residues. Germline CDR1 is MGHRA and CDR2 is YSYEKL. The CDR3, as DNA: TGCGCCAGCAGCCAAGTGTTGAGCGGGGGGGCCTACAATGAGCAGTTCTTC. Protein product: CASSQVLSGGAYNEQFF.

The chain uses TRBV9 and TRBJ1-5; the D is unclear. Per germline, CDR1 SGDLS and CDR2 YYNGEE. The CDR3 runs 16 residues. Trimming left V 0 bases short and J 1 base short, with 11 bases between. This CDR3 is CASSVGGPGSNQPQHF. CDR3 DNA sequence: TGTGCCAGCAGCGTAGGAGGACCGGGGAGCAATCAGCCCCAGCATTTT.

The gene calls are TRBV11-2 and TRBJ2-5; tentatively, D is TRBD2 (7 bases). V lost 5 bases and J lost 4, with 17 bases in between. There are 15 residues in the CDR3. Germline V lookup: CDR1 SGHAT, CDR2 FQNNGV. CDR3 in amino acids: CASSPERGGGETQYF. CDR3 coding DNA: TGTGCCAGCAGCCCGGAGAGGGGGGGAGGAGAGACCCAGTACTTC.

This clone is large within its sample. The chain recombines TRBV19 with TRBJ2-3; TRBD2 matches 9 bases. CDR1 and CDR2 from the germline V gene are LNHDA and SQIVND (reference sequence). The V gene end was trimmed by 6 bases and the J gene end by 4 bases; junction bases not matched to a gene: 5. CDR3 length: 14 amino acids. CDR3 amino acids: CASRPSGTADTQYF. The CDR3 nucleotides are TGTGCCAGTAGACCTAGCGGGACCGCAGATACGCAGTATTTT.

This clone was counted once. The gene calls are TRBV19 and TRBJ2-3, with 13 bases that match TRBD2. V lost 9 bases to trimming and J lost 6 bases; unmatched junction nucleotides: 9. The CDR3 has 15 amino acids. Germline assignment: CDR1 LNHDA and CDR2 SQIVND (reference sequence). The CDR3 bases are TGTGCCAGCTCGACTAGCGGGGGGTCCCCGGATACGCAGTATTTT. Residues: CASSTSGGSPDTQYF.

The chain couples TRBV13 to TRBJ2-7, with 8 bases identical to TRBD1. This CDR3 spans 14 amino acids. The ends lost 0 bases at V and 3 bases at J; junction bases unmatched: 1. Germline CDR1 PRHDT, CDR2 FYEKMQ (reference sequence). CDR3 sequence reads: CASSLGDRDYEQYF. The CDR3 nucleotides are TGTGCCAGCAGCTTAGGGGACAGGGACTACGAGCAGTACTTC.

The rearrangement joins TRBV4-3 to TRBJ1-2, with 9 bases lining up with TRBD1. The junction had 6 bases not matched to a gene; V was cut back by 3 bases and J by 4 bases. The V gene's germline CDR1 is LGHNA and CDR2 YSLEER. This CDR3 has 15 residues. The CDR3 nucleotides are TGCGCCAGCAGCCATTCCAGGACAGGGGTCTATGGCTACACCTTC. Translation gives CASSHSRTGVYGYTF.